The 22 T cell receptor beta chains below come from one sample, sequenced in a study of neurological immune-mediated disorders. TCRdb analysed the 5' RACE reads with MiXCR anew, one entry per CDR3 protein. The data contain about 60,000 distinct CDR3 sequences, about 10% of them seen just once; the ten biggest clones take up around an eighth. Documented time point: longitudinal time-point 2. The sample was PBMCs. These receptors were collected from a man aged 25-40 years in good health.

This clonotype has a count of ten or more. CDR3 region: CSASSGRAYNEQFF. The CDR3 DNA follows: TGCAGTGCCAGTAGCGGGAGGGCCTACAATGAGCAGTTCTTC. The chain employs TRBV20-1 and TRBJ2-1, with 11 bases matching TRBD2. V trimming: 6 bases; J trimming: 2 bases; junction bases outside the gene matches: 3. There are 14 residues in the CDR3. Germline V gene data show CDR1 as DFQATT and CDR2 as SNEGSKA (reference sequence).

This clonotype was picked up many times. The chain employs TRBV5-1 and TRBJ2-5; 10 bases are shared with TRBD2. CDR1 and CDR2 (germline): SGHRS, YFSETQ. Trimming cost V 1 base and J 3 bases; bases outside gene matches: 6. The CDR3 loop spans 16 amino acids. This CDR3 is CASSLSVAGGEETQYF. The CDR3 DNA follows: TGCGCCAGCAGCTTGTCGGTAGCGGGAGGTGAAGAGACCCAGTACTTC.

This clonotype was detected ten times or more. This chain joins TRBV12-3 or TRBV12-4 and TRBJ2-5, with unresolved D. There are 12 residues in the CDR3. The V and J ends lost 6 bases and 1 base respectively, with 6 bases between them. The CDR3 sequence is CASSHTQETQYF. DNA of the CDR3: TGTGCCAGCAGCCACACCCAAGAGACCCAGTACTTC.

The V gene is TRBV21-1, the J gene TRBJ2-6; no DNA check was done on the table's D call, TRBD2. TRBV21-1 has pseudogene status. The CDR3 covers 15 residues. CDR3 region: CASILGRAGANVLTF. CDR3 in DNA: TGTGCCAGCATTTTAGGGAGGGCTGGGGCCAACGTCCTGACTTTC.

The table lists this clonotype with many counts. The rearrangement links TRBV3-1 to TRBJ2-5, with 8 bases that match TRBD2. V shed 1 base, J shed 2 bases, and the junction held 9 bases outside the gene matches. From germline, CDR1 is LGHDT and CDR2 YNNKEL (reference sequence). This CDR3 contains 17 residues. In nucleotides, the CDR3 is TGTGCCAGCAGCCAAGGAGGAGTAGCGGGAAGACAAGAGACCCAGTACTTC. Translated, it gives CASSQGGVAGRQETQYF.

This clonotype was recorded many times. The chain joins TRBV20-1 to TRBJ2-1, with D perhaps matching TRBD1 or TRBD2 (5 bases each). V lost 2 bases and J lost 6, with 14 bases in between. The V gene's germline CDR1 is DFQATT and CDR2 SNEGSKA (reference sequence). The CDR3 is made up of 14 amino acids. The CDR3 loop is CSARLWDAPNEQFF. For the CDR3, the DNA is TGCAGTGCTAGACTCTGGGACGCACCCAATGAGCAGTTCTTC.

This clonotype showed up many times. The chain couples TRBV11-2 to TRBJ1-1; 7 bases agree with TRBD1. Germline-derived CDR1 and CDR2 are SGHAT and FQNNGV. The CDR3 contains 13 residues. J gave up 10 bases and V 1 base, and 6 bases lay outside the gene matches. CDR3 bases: TGTGCCAGCAGCTTAGCAGGGGGGCCTCCAGCTTTCTTT. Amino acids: CASSLAGGPPAFF.

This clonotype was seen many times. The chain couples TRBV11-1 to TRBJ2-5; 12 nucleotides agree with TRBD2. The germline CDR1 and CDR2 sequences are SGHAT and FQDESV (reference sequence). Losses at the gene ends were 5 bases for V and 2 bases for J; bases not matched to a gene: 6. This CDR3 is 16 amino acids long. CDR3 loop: CASSLRTSGTQETQYF. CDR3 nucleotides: TGTGCCAGCAGCCTCCGGACTAGCGGGACACAAGAGACCCAGTACTTC.

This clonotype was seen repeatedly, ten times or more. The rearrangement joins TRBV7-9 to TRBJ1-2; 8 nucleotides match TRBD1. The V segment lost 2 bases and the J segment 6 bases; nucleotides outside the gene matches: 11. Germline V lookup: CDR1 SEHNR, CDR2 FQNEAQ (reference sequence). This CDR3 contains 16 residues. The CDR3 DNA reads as TGTGCCAGCAGCTTAAGACGACAGGGGATAGTTGATGGCTACACCTTC. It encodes CASSLRRQGIVDGYTF.

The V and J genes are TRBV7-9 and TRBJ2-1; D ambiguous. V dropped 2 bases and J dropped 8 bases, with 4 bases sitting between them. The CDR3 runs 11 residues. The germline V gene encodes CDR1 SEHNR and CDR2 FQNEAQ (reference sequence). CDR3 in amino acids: CASSLWDEQFF. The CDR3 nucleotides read TGTGCCAGCAGCTTATGGGATGAGCAGTTCTTC. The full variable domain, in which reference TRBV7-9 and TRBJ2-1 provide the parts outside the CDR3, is DTGVSQNPRHKITKRGQNVTFRCDPISEHNRLYWYRQTLGQGPEFLTYFQNEAQLEKSRLLSDRFSAERPKGSFSTLEIQRTEQGDSAMYLCASSLWDEQFFGPGTRLTVL.

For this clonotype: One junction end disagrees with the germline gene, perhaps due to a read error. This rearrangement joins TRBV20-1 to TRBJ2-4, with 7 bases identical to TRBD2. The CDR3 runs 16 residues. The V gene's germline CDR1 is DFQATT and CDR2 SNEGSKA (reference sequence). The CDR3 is CSANGGLDRYKNIKYF. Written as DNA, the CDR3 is TGCAGTGCCAACGGAGGACTAGACCGGTACAAAAACATTAAGTACTTC.

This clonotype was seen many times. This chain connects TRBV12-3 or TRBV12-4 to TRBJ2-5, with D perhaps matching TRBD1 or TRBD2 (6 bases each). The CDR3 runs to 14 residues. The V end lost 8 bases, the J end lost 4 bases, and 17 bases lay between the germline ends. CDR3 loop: CASSKGGRRETQYF. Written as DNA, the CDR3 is TGTGCCAGCTCAAAAGGGGGGAGAAGAGAGACCCAGTACTTC.

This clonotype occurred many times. CDR3 region: CASSASQPPYEQYF. DNA of the CDR3: TGTGCCAGCAGCGCGTCGCAGCCCCCCTACGAGCAGTACTTC. The gene calls are TRBV9 and TRBJ2-7, with D unresolved. Trimming left V 3 bases short and J 2 bases short, with 12 bases between. Germline CDR1 reads SGDLS; CDR2 reads YYNGEE. The CDR3 is 14 residues long.

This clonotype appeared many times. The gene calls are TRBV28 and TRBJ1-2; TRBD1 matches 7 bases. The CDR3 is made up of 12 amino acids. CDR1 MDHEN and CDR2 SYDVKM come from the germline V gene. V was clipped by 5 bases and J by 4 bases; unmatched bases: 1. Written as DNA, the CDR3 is TGTGCCAGCAGTCGACAGGGCTATGGCTACACCTTC. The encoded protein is CASSRQGYGYTF.

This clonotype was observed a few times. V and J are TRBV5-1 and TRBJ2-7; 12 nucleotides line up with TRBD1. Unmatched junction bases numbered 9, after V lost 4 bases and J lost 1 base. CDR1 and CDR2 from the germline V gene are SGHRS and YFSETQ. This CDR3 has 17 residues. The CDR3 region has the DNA TGCGCCAGCAGCCTGGGGACAGGGGGCGGTTGGTCCTACGAGCAGTACTTC. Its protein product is CASSLGTGGGWSYEQYF.

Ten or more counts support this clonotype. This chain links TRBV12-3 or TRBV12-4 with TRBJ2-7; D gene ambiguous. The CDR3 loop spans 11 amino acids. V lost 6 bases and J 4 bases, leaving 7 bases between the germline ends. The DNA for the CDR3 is TGTGCCAGCAGCCCCGGGTACGAGCAGTACTTC. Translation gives CASSPGYEQYF.

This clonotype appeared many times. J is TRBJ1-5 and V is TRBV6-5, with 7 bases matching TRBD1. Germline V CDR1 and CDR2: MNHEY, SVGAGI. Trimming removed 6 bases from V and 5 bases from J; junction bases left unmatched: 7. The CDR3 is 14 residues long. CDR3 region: CASSPDRYHQPQHF. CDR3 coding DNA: TGTGCCAGCAGCCCGGACAGGTACCATCAGCCCCAGCATTTT.

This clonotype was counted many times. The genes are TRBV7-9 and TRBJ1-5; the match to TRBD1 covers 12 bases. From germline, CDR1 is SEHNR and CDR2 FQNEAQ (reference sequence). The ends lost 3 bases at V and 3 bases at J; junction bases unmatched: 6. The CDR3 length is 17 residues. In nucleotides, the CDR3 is TGTGCCAGCAGCTTGTCCGGGACAGGGGGCTTCAATCAGCCCCAGCATTTT. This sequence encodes CASSLSGTGGFNQPQHF.

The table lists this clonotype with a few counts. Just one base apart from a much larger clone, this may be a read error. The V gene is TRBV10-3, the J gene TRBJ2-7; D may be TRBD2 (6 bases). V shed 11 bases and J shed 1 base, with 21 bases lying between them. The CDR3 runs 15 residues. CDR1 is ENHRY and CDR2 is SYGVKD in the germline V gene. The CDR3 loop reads CASRAPLEGSYEQYF. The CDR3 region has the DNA TGTGCCTCCCGGGCCCCACTGGAGGGGTCCTACGAGCAGTACTTC.

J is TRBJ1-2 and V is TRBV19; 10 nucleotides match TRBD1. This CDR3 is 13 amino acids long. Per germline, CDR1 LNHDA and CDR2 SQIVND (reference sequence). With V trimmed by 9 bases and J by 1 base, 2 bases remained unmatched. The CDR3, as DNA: TGTGCCAGCCGGACAGGGGGTAACTATGGCTACACCTTC. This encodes CASRTGGNYGYTF.

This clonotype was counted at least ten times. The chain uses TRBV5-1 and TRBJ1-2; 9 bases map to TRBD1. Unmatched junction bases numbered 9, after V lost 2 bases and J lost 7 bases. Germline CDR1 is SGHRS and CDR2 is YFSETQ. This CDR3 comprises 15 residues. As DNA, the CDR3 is TGCGCCAGCAGCTTCGGACAGGGGCCTAATCTTGGCTACACCTTC. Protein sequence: CASSFGQGPNLGYTF.

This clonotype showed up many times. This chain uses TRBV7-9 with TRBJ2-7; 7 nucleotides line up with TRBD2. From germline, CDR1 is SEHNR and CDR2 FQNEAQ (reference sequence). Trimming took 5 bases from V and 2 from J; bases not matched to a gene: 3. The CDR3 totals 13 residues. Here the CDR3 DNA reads TGTGCCAGCAGCCTGGGAGGGCCCTACGAGCAGTACTTC. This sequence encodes CASSLGGPYEQYF.